Listed below are T cell receptor beta chains from one sample, sequenced in a study of blood T cells in healthy people across ages. Via MiXCR, TCRdb re-called the 5' RACE reads, giving one row per CDR3 protein. The table has 550,000 to 750,000 distinct CDR3 sequences, 21% seen once. Input material: blood. Source of these receptors: a man between 65 and 79 years old in good health. The CDR3 runs from the conserved cysteine through the conserved F or W. D genes are given only for firm matches. Size is stated for part of the rows, as once, few or many counts, or as a class when the clone is expanded.

cdr3_aa | cdr3_nt | v_call | clone_size | d_call | j_call
CASSFMERRSNEQYF | TGTGCCAGCAGCTTCATGGAGCGCCGATCGAACGAGCAGTACTTC | TRBV7-2 | NA | NA | TRBJ2-7
CASSHAGAGNEQFF | TGCGCCAGCAGCCACGCGGGAGCTGGGAATGAGCAGTTCTTC | TRBV4-3 | few | TRBD2 | TRBJ2-1
CASSWDRGNYGYTF | TGTGCCAGCAGCTGGGACAGGGGAAACTATGGCTACACCTTC | TRBV7-9 | few | TRBD1 | TRBJ1-2
CSVGERQETQYF | TGCAGCGTTGGGGAGCGCCAAGAGACCCAGTACTTC | TRBV29-1 | NA | NA | TRBJ2-5
CASSRDYNYEQYF | TGCGCCAGCAGCCGGGACTATAACTACGAGCAGTACTTC | TRBV4-1 | NA | TRBD2 | TRBJ2-7
CASSLAGQGFEQFF | TGTGCCAGCAGCTTAGCGGGACAGGGTTTTGAGCAGTTCTTC | TRBV7-8 | few | TRBD1 | TRBJ2-1
CASSFSGTGLYEQYF | TGTGCCAGCAGCTTCTCCGGGACAGGCCTCTACGAGCAGTACTTC | TRBV5-5 | few | TRBD1 | TRBJ2-7
CASNFAGTGTKLSYNEQLF | TGTGCCAGCAACTTCGCCGGGACAGGGACCAAACTTTCCTACAATGAGCAGCTCTTC | TRBV7-2 | NA | TRBD1 | TRBJ2-1
CASSPEGGKNIQYF | TGTGCCAGCAGCCCCGAGGGCGGAAAAAACATTCAGTACTTC | TRBV5-5 | NA | NA | TRBJ2-4
CASSFRSGANVLTF | TGTGCCAGCAGTTTCCGCTCTGGGGCCAACGTCCTGACTTTC | TRBV28 | NA | NA | TRBJ2-6
CASSTSRGKNTEAFF | TGTGCCAGCAGCACCTCCCGCGGGAAAAACACGGAAGCTTTCTTT | TRBV5-6 | NA | NA | TRBJ1-1
CASRLGQTLTYNEQFF | TGTGCCAGCAGGCTGGGACAAACATTAACCTACAATGAGCAGTTCTTC | TRBV12-3/TRBV12-4 | many | NA | TRBJ2-1
CAIRLGQGANEQFF | TGTGCCATCAGACTGGGACAGGGGGCGAATGAGCAGTTCTTC | TRBV10-3 | many | TRBD1 | TRBJ2-1
CASSQGGYETQYF | TGTGCCAGCAGCCAAGGGGGTTATGAGACCCAGTACTTC | TRBV7-3 | few | NA | TRBJ2-5
CASSLGTSGNDEQFF | TGTGCCAGCAGCTTGGGGACTAGCGGGAACGATGAGCAGTTCTTC | TRBV5-5 | NA | TRBD2 | TRBJ2-1
CTSSPTSGIETQYF | TGTACCAGCAGCCCTACTAGCGGGATTGAGACCCAGTACTTC | TRBV7-9 | NA | TRBD2 | TRBJ2-5
CSAPGLAGGLAYNERFF | TGCAGTGCGCCTGGACTAGCGGGAGGGCTTGCCTACAATGAGCGGTTCTTC | TRBV20-1 | NA | TRBD2 | TRBJ2-7
CATTQGYEQYF | TGTGCCACAACGCAGGGCTACGAGCAGTACTTC | TRBV28 | few | NA | TRBJ2-7
CSVEGTVYGYTF | TGCAGCGTTGAAGGAACAGTCTATGGCTACACCTTC | TRBV29-1 | many | NA | TRBJ1-2
CASSEAASYGYTF | TGTGCCAGCAGTGAAGCAGCCTCCTATGGCTACACCTTC | TRBV25-1 | NA | NA | TRBJ1-2
CASSPGTGEYHGYTF | TGTGCCAGCAGTCCCGGGACAGGAGAGTATCATGGCTACACCTTC | TRBV28 | few | TRBD1 | TRBJ1-2
CSARDLQLKGSPLHF | TGCAGTGCTAGAGATCTCCAGCTAAAGGGGTCACCCCTCCACTTT | TRBV20-1 | few | NA | TRBJ1-6
CASIKQGYPYGYTF | TGTGCCAGCATAAAACAGGGGTATCCCTATGGCTACACCTTC | TRBV6-5 | NA | TRBD1 | TRBJ1-2
CASSSGLGSGGGETQYF | TGTGCCAGCAGCTCAGGTCTCGGTAGCGGGGGCGGGGAGACCCAGTACTTC | TRBV11-2 | NA | TRBD2 | TRBJ2-5
CASSLGASGREPTDTQYF | TGTGCCAGCAGCTTAGGGGCTAGCGGGAGGGAGCCCACAGATACGCAGTATTTT | TRBV7-2 | NA | TRBD2 | TRBJ2-3
CSVEEGLARSYNEQFF | TGCAGCGTTGAAGAGGGATTAGCGCGTTCCTACAATGAGCAGTTCTTC | TRBV29-1 | few | NA | TRBJ2-1
CASSAQGVTEAFF | TGTGCCAGCAGCGCACAGGGGGTAACTGAAGCTTTCTTT | TRBV7-3 | NA | TRBD1 | TRBJ1-1
CSVGPDSLYGYTF | TGCAGCGTTGGACCGGACAGTCTCTATGGCTACACCTTC | TRBV29-1 | NA | NA | TRBJ1-2
CAISVLADSYEQYF | TGTGCCATCAGTGTGTTAGCGGATTCCTACGAGCAGTACTTC | TRBV10-3 | once | NA | TRBJ2-7
CASSFVGTPGTQETQYF | TGTGCCAGCAGTTTCGTGGGGACCCCGGGTACTCAAGAGACCCAGTACTTC | TRBV12-3/TRBV12-4 | few | NA | TRBJ2-5
CSANPGTGLGEQYF | TGCAGTGCGAACCCCGGGACAGGGCTAGGCGAGCAGTACTTC | TRBV20-1 | few | TRBD1 | TRBJ2-7
CASSLSVLAGGNEQFF | TGTGCCAGCAGTTTATCTGTACTAGCGGGAGGCAATGAGCAGTTCTTC | TRBV28 | few | TRBD2 | TRBJ2-1
CASSAKAGFFDSNQPQHF | TGTGCCAGCAGTGCGAAAGCAGGGTTTTTCGATAGCAATCAGCCCCAGCATTTT | TRBV21-1 | few | NA | TRBJ1-5
CAISGNSGPNTGELFF | TGTGCCATCAGTGGTAATAGCGGGCCGAACACCGGGGAGCTGTTTTTT | TRBV10-3 | NA | TRBD2 | TRBJ2-2
CATSDSGQGDSPLHF | TGTGCCACCAGTGATTCGGGACAGGGGGACTCACCCCTCCACTTT | TRBV24-1 | NA | TRBD1 | TRBJ1-6
CSVEGITSGKVEQYF | TGCAGCGTTGAAGGCATCACTAGCGGGAAGGTCGAGCAGTACTTC | TRBV29-1 | NA | TRBD2 | TRBJ2-7
CASSVEPSGRVGEQFF | TGTGCCAGCAGCGTAGAGCCTAGCGGGAGGGTCGGTGAGCAGTTCTTC | TRBV9 | NA | TRBD2 | TRBJ2-1
CASSLRGLDEKLFF | TGTGCCAGCAGCTTGAGGGGACTGGATGAAAAACTGTTTTTT | TRBV7-2 | few | NA | TRBJ1-4
CASSYQSPGQGAVDF | TGTGCCAGCAGTTATCAGTCGCCCGGGCAGGGGGCAGTCGACTTC | TRBV28 | NA | TRBD1 | TRBJ2-7
CASSLRTGQNIQYF | TGTGCCAGCAGCTTGAGGACAGGGCAAAACATTCAGTACTTC | TRBV5-6 | many | TRBD1 | TRBJ2-4
CASSVATGTGKSGKQETQYF | TGTGCCAGCAGCGTAGCTACCGGGACAGGGAAGTCGGGAAAACAAGAGACCCAGTACTTC | TRBV9 | few | TRBD1 | TRBJ2-5
CASSQGKDTQYF | TGTGCCAGCTCACAGGGGAAAGATACGCAGTATTTT | TRBV18 | NA | NA | TRBJ2-3
CASVPGGGSTQYF | TGCGCCAGCGTCCCCGGCGGCGGGAGCACCCAGTACTTC | TRBV5-1 | NA | TRBD2 | TRBJ2-5
CATSGGASQPQHF | TGTGCCACCAGTGGTGGGGCTAGCCAGCCCCAGCATTTT | TRBV24-1 | NA | NA | TRBJ1-5
CASSLQGTTPEQFF | TGTGCCAGCAGCTTACAGGGAACCACCCCTGAGCAGTTCTTC | TRBV7-2 | few | NA | TRBJ2-1
CASSGPLAGRTDTQYF | TGTGCCAGCAGTGGCCCGCTAGCGGGGCGCACAGATACGCAGTATTTT | TRBV12-3/TRBV12-4 | few | TRBD2 | TRBJ2-3
CASLPGQGLAETQYF | TGTGCCAGTCTACCGGGACAGGGGTTAGCTGAGACCCAGTACTTC | TRBV6-1 | NA | TRBD1 | TRBJ2-5
CSASEQAYQETQYF | TGCAGTGCTAGTGAACAGGCCTACCAAGAGACCCAGTACTTC | TRBV20-1 | many | NA | TRBJ2-5
CSARPRDRGNTEAFF | TGCAGTGCTAGACCCAGGGACAGGGGGAACACTGAAGCTTTCTTT | TRBV20-1 | few | TRBD1 | TRBJ1-1
CATMASSGNTIYF | TGTGCCACCATGGCAAGCTCTGGAAACACCATATATTTT | TRBV6-2/TRBV6-3 | NA | NA | TRBJ1-3
CASSPTQGGVIETQYF | TGTGCCAGCTCACCAACGCAAGGAGGGGTCATAGAGACCCAGTACTTC | TRBV18 | NA | NA | TRBJ2-5
CSASSGSPDTQYF | TGCAGTGCCTCTAGCGGGAGTCCAGATACGCAGTATTTT | TRBV20-1 | NA | TRBD2 | TRBJ2-3